Reported below is one TCR beta chain. Its target is unknown. This CDR3 spans 14 amino acids. The germline gives CDR1 MNHEY, CDR2 SVGEGT. Trimming left V 6 bases short and J 8 bases short, with 17 bases between. This sample is part of a study of post-analysis software for immune sequencing data. At the level of the study: Patients with relapsing-remitting, secondary progressive and progressive-relapsing multiple sclerosis courses were all represented.

Study-wide results and limits: Multiple sclerosis patients showed significantly lower normalized Chao1 diversity than controls did. Controls had lower frequencies than patients of four or five TRBV segments, which included TRBV5-6, TRBV5-1 and TRBV20-1. Strong co-clustering by F measure was evident for samples that had been prepared in the same batch.

Unique molecular identifiers were carried by the TCR beta cDNA libraries. Input of roughly 0.85 to 11 million T cells yielded some 500,000 cDNA molecules. TCRdb analysed the PCR reads with MiXCR anew, one entry per CDR3 protein. Here the sample spans fewer than 850,000 distinct CDR3 sequences, 30% being singletons. This sequence originates from a girl between 5 and 17 years old with multiple sclerosis. The chain has TRBV6-2 or TRBV6-3 and TRBJ2-4; D is uncertain. Sequenced input: blood. CDR3 nucleotides: TGTGCCAGCAGCCTGGACGTAACGGTGGACATTCAGTACTTC. This translates into CASSLDVTVDIQYF.